Sequencing of this TCR beta chain was carried out in a study of blood T cell repertoires in COVID-19. Study details: Spain, Italy and the United States supplied samples that represented acute and convalescent COVID-19. In each case, the material was cDNA or gDNA derived from T cells, B-cell-depleted T cells, or PBMCs.

This CDR3 has 15 amino acids. V trimming: 2 bases; J trimming: 4 bases; junction bases outside the gene matches: 8. CDR1 GTSNPN and CDR2 SVGIG come from the germline V gene (reference sequence). In the original processing: For nucleated cells, counts were estimated from reference gene primer amplification. Some clones are missing from TCRdb's copy, which holds only in-frame ones; the method was immunoSEQ multiplex PCR. V, J and clone size reflect that table, while D and trimming were determined from the DNA. In the table there are around 170,000 clones, roughly four fifths of which are singletons. The chain has TRBV30 and TRBJ1-5, with 7 bases matching TRBD1. This clonotype was obtained from a woman aged 40 to 55 with acute or convalescent COVID-19. Sequencing input: peripheral blood. The CDR3, as DNA: TGTGCCTGGAGTCACACAACAGGGGCAAATCAGCCCCAGCATTTT. It yields the protein CAWSHTTGANQPQHF.